Reported below is one TCR beta chain. In germline, CDR1 is SGHNT, CDR2 YYREEE (reference sequence). The CDR3 is 15 amino acids. V was clipped by 2 bases and J by 0 bases; unmatched bases: 3. These data come from a study of T cell changes during pregnancy in multiple sclerosis. Libraries were prepared by immunoSEQ multiplex PCR; TCRdb keeps only in-frame clonotypes and omits some of them. The profile covers approximately 44,000 clones, with about 90% appearing a single time and roughly 0.5% taken by the ten largest. The sequences come from CD4+ T cells from peripheral blood mononuclear cells, collected in the second trimester of pregnancy. This sequence was found in a female donor in good health, enrolled as a control in a pregnancy study. The rearrangement joins TRBV5-4 to TRBJ2-3, with 7 bases that match TRBD1. CDR3 loop: CASSFRGSSTDTQYF. CDR3 nucleotide sequence: TGTGCCAGCAGCTTCAGGGGGTCTAGCACAGATACGCAGTATTTT.